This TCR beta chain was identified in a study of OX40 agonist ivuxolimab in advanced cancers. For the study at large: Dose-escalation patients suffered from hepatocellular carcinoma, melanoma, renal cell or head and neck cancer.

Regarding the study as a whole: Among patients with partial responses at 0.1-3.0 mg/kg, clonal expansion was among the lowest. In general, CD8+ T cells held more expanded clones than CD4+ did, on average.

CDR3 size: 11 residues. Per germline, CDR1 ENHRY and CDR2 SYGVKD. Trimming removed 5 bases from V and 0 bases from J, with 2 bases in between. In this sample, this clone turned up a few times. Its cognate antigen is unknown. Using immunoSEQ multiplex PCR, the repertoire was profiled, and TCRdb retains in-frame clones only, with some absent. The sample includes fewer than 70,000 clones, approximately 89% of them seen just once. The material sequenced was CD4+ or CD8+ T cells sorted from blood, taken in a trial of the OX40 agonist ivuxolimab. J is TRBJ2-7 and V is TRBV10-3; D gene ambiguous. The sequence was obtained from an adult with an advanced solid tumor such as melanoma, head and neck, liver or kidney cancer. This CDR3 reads CAISTSYEQYF. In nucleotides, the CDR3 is TGTGCCATCAGTACCTCCTACGAGCAGTACTTC.